This passage covers 31 T cell receptor beta chains from one sample sequenced in a study of OX40 agonist ivuxolimab in advanced cancers. TCRdb's copy holds only in-frame clones and misses some; the assay was immunoSEQ multiplex PCR. The table has 98,000 or so clones, roughly 95% seen once. Here the sequenced sample was CD4+ or CD8+ T cells sorted from blood, taken in a trial of the OX40 agonist ivuxolimab. The receptors stem from an adult with an advanced solid tumor such as melanoma, head and neck, liver or kidney cancer.

The rearrangement uses TRBV5-6 and TRBJ1-5, with D tentatively TRBD1 (5 bases). Trimming took off 0 bases at V and 8 bases at J, with 18 bases between the two ends. The CDR3 totals 16 residues. Germline V gene data show CDR1 as SGHDT and CDR2 as YYEEEE. The CDR3 DNA reads TGTGCCAGCAGCTTGGGCAGGACACCCCAATCAAAGCCCCAGCATTTT. Translated, it gives CASSLGRTPQSKPQHF.

The V gene is TRBV14, the J gene TRBJ2-1; 12 bases align to TRBD2. Germline lookup yields CDR1 SGHDN and CDR2 FVKESK. The ends lost 5 bases at V and 6 bases at J; junction bases unmatched: 17. This CDR3 has 19 amino acids. The CDR3 nucleotides are TGTGCCAGCAGCTCTACACCGCCCTACGGACTAGCGGGACTCAATGAGCAGTTCTTC. Encoded protein: CASSSTPPYGLAGLNEQFF. Variable domain in full (rest from reference TRBV14 and TRBJ2-1): EAGVTQFPSHSVIEKGQTVTLRCDPISGHDNLYWYRRVMGKEIKFLLHFVKESKQDESGMPNNRFLAERTGGTYSTLKVQPAELEDSGVYFCASSSTPPYGLAGLNEQFFGPGTRLTVL.

The chain links TRBV27 to TRBJ2-2, with TRBD1 matching 7 bases. The CDR3 contains 16 residues. Germline V gene lookup returns CDR1 MNHEY and CDR2 SMNVEV (reference sequence). Trimming took 3 bases from V and 2 from J; bases not matched to a gene: 6. The CDR3: CASSFRTGKNTGELFF. The CDR3 nucleotides are TGTGCCAGCAGTTTTAGGACAGGAAAAAACACCGGGGAGCTGTTTTTT.

This clone was picked up one time. The J gene is TRBJ1-1, the V gene TRBV25-1, with a possible D match to TRBD1 (6 bases). V lost 1 base to trimming and J lost 3 bases, with 12 bases between them. The CDR3 covers 15 residues. CDR1 is MGHDK and CDR2 is SYGVNS in the germline V gene. The CDR3 sequence is CASSELGGRDTEAFF. In nucleotides, the CDR3 is TGTGCCAGCAGTGAATTAGGGGGTAGGGACACTGAAGCTTTCTTT.

The gene calls are TRBV19 and TRBJ1-1; D is uncertain. Germline CDR1 is LNHDA and CDR2 is SQIVND (reference sequence). CDR3 length: 15 amino acids. The V end lost 1 base, the J end lost 7 bases, and 16 bases lay between the germline ends. The CDR3 spells CASSIGGSQLGEAFF. CDR3 DNA sequence: TGTGCCAGTAGTATAGGCGGCAGCCAACTCGGTGAAGCTTTCTTT.

The CDR3 bases are TGTGCCAGCAGCTTAGGCGGGAGTCAAGAGACCCAGTACTTC. This sequence encodes CASSLGGSQETQYF. The V and J genes are TRBV7-3 and TRBJ2-5, with 7 nucleotides matching TRBD2. This CDR3 has 14 amino acids. Losses at the gene ends were 2 bases for V and 2 bases for J; bases not matched to a gene: 2. Germline V gene sequence: CDR1 SGHTA, CDR2 FQGTGA. Using reference TRBV7-3 and TRBJ2-5 for the parts outside the CDR3, the full variable domain is GAGVSQTPSNKVTEKGKYVELRCDPISGHTALYWYRQSLGQGPEFLIYFQGTGAADDSGLPNDRFFAVRPEGSVSTLKIQRTERGDSAVYLCASSLGGSQETQYFGPGTRLLVL.

Remarks on this clone: At one of its ends the junction is not consistent with the germline gene, which may arise from a read error. The gene calls are TRBV5-6 and TRBJ1-1; perhaps TRBD1 as D (6 bases). The CDR3 extends over 16 amino acids. Germline CDR1 SGHDT, CDR2 YYEEEE. The CDR3 DNA reads as TGTGCCAGCGGCTTGCCCTATACAGGGAGAGGCACTGAAGCTTTCTTT. It translates to CASGLPYTGRGTEAFF.

The CDR3 protein is CASKTGELFF. The CDR3 nucleotides are TGTGCCAGTAAGACCGGGGAGCTGTTTTTT. V and J are TRBV19 and TRBJ2-2; no clear D. V was clipped by 7 bases and J by 5 bases, with 2 bases between them. The CDR3 totals 10 residues. Germline CDR1 and CDR2: LNHDA and SQIVND (reference sequence).

The chain recombines TRBV28 with TRBJ1-5, with 7 bases fitting TRBD1. The ends lost 11 bases at V and 2 bases at J; junction bases unmatched: 18. Germline CDR1 MDHEN, CDR2 SYDVKM. The CDR3 has 17 amino acids. CDR3 region: CAGRPEQGLKGNQPQHF. CDR3 nucleotide sequence: TGTGCCGGACGACCGGAACAGGGGCTCAAGGGCAATCAGCCCCAGCATTTT. Filled out from reference TRBV28 and TRBJ1-5, the complete variable domain reads DVKVTQSSRYLVKRTGEKVFLECVQDMDHENMFWYRQDPGLGLRLIYFSYDVKMKEKGDIPEGYSVSREKKERFSLILESASTNQTSMYLCAGRPEQGLKGNQPQHFGDGTRLSIL.

V gene TRBV10-2 combines with J gene TRBJ1-6, with a tentative D call TRBD1 (5 bases). Looked up from germline, CDR1 is WSHSY and CDR2 is SAAADI. Trimming took off 1 base at V and 7 bases at J, with 17 bases between the two ends. The CDR3 has 17 residues. In nucleotides, the CDR3 is TGCGCCAGCAGTGAGTACCGGTGGGGGGTAGGGAATTCACCCCTCCACTTT. It yields the protein CASSEYRWGVGNSPLHF.

The rearrangement uses TRBV7-9 and TRBJ2-7; D not certain. Germline-derived CDR1 and CDR2 are SEHNR and FQNEAQ (reference sequence). This CDR3 is built from 14 residues. Deletions cut 7 bases from V and 2 bases from J, with 15 bases between. The CDR3 reads CASIPPGDPYEQYF. CDR3 in DNA: TGTGCCAGCATACCCCCCGGAGACCCCTACGAGCAGTACTTC.

The chain combines TRBV6-5 with TRBJ2-7; 8 bases fit TRBD1. The CDR3 spans 15 residues. V trimming: 0 bases; J trimming: 1 base; junction bases outside the gene matches: 2. Germline assignment: CDR1 MNHEY and CDR2 SVGAGI. The CDR3 here is CASSYSRQGSYEQYF. The CDR3 bases are TGTGCCAGCAGTTACTCCCGACAGGGGTCCTACGAGCAGTACTTC.

The rearrangement joins TRBV29-1 to TRBJ1-1; no firm D call. V lost 1 base to trimming and J lost 0 bases, with 6 bases between them. This CDR3 has 13 residues. The V gene's germline CDR1 is SQVTM and CDR2 ANQGSEA. The CDR3 DNA follows: TGCAGCGTTGAAGGAAGACTGAACACTGAAGCTTTCTTT. This gives the protein CSVEGRLNTEAFF.

Only one count was recorded for this clone. The sample holds other DNA sequences that translate to the same CDR3. The V call is TRBV2, the J call TRBJ1-3, with D tentatively TRBD1 (6 bases). The germline CDR1 and CDR2 sequences are SNHLY and FYNNEI. The CDR3 is made up of 16 amino acids. Trimming took off 6 bases at V and 7 bases at J, with 22 bases between the two ends. CDR3 protein: CASRSDRAPRGNTIYF. The DNA of the CDR3 is TGTGCCAGCAGGTCCGACCGGGCCCCAAGGGGGAACACCATATATTTT.

The genes are TRBV5-1 and TRBJ1-1; D not certain. V lost 4 bases, J lost 1 base, and 14 bases lay in between. The CDR3 contains 15 residues. The V gene's germline CDR1 is SGHRS and CDR2 YFSETQ. This chain's CDR3 is CASSLGMWTNTEAFF. CDR3 DNA: TGCGCCAGCAGCCTAGGGATGTGGACGAACACTGAAGCTTTCTTT.

The J gene is TRBJ2-1, the V gene TRBV7-3; D is unclear. CDR1 is SGHTA, CDR2 FQGTGA, per germline. V lost 4 bases to trimming and J lost 9 bases, with 7 bases between them. The CDR3 spans 11 residues. CDR3 DNA sequence: TGTGCCAGCAGCTCGCAGGCTGAGCAGTTCTTC. Protein sequence: CASSSQAEQFF.

This clone was detected only once. This sequence joins TRBV6-1 and TRBJ1-2; weak D call: TRBD1 (6 bases). CDR3 length equals 14 residues. The V end was cut by 8 bases, the J end by 4 bases, with 17 bases between. Germline V gives CDR1 MNHNS, CDR2 SASEGT. This CDR3 is CASGKTTGIYGYTF. CDR3 coding DNA: TGTGCCAGCGGCAAAACGACAGGTATCTATGGCTACACCTTC.

J is TRBJ2-7 and V is TRBV6-6; D gene unclear. Germline V CDR1 and CDR2: MNHNY, SVGAGI (reference sequence). The CDR3 contains 14 residues. V lost 2 bases, J lost 3 bases, and 11 bases lay in between. The CDR3 sequence: CASSYRTRDYEQYF. The CDR3 DNA sequence: TGTGCCAGCAGTTACCGAACAAGGGACTACGAGCAGTACTTC.

The chain employs TRBV7-2 and TRBJ1-4, with D perhaps matching TRBD1 (5 bases). Germline V gene lookup returns CDR1 SGHTA and CDR2 FQGNSA. V lost 1 base, J lost 7 bases, and 13 bases lay in between. The CDR3 covers 15 residues. The CDR3 coding sequence is TGTGCCAGCAGCTTAGTGGGGCCCTTTGGTGAAAAACTGTTTTTT. It specifies CASSLVGPFGEKLFF.

The rearrangement links TRBV6-5 to TRBJ1-5; D remains ambiguous. The V gene's germline CDR1 is MNHEY and CDR2 SVGAGI. This CDR3 region has 15 residues. With 4 bases removed from V and 2 bases from J, the gap between germline ends came to 12 bases. The CDR3 sequence is CASSWAGAGNQPQHF. As DNA, the CDR3 is TGTGCCAGCAGTTGGGCGGGTGCAGGCAATCAGCCCCAGCATTTT.

This clone was found once. The V call is TRBV2, the J call TRBJ2-5; D is perhaps TRBD1 or TRBD2 (5 bases each). The CDR3 is made up of 13 amino acids. Germline CDR1 is SNHLY and CDR2 is FYNNEI. The V end was cut by 7 bases, the J end by 0 bases, with 9 bases between. The CDR3 DNA reads TGTGCCAGCACCCGGGACCACCAAGAGACCCAGTACTTC. Translated: CASTRDHQETQYF.

V usage is TRBV4-3 and J usage is TRBJ1-2; 10 bases map to TRBD1. Looked up from germline, CDR1 is LGHNA and CDR2 is YSLEER. The CDR3 runs 17 residues. The junction had 8 bases not matched to a gene; V was cut back by 0 bases and J by 4 bases. This CDR3 is CASSQDWDRGPGYGYTF. In DNA, the CDR3 is TGCGCCAGCAGCCAAGACTGGGACAGGGGCCCAGGCTATGGCTACACCTTC.

The genes are TRBV5-6 and TRBJ2-7; no clear D gene. Germline V lookup: CDR1 SGHDT, CDR2 YYEEEE. The ends were cut back, 1 base at V and 0 bases at J, with 11 bases in the middle. This CDR3 comprises 15 residues. CDR3: CASSLTLDTSYEQYF. The CDR3 nucleotides read TGTGCCAGCAGCTTGACCCTCGACACCTCCTACGAGCAGTACTTC. Full variable domain (rest looked up from reference TRBV5-6 and TRBJ2-7): DAGVTQSPTHLIKTRGQQVTLRCSPKSGHDTVSWYQQALGQGPQFIFQYYEEEERQRGNFPDRFSGHQFPNYSSELNVNALLLGDSALYLCASSLTLDTSYEQYFGPGTRLTVT.

J is TRBJ2-6 and V is TRBV9; D call uncertain. The CDR3 is 17 amino acids. The ends were cut back, 3 bases at V and 0 bases at J, with 13 bases in the middle. Germline CDR1 is SGDLS and CDR2 is YYNGEE. As DNA, the CDR3 is TGTGCCAGCAGCGCAGCTAACAGTGGCTCTGGGGCCAACGTCCTGACTTTC. Its translation: CASSAANSGSGANVLTF.

Written as DNA, the CDR3 is TGTGCCAGCAGTATCCGACAGGGCGGCAATGAGCAGTTCTTC. This gives the protein CASSIRQGGNEQFF. The chain employs TRBV28 and TRBJ2-1, with 7 bases identical to TRBD1. CDR3 size: 14 residues. The germline V gene encodes CDR1 MDHEN and CDR2 SYDVKM. V gave up 5 bases and J gave up 6 bases; unmatched junction bases: 7.

The chain employs TRBV28 and TRBJ1-6; 7 positions agree with TRBD1. Germline V gives CDR1 MDHEN, CDR2 SYDVKM. After removal of 6 bases from V and 0 bases from J, the junction contained 8 bases not matched to a gene. This CDR3 comprises 17 residues. This CDR3 reads CASRPGTASSYNSPLHF. DNA for the CDR3: TGTGCCAGCAGGCCCGGGACAGCCAGCTCCTATAATTCACCCCTCCACTTT.

CDR3 region: CATSGGYEQYF. CDR3 in DNA: TGTGCCACCTCGGGGGGGTACGAGCAGTACTTC. The chain is built from TRBV6-5 and TRBJ2-7; 8 nucleotides match TRBD2. The junction had 3 bases not matched to a gene; V was cut back by 10 bases and J by 4 bases. Germline V gene data show CDR1 as MNHEY and CDR2 as SVGAGI. The CDR3 loop spans 11 amino acids.

The chain employs TRBV29-1 and TRBJ2-3, with a possible D match to TRBD1 (5 bases). Germline V gene data show CDR1 as SQVTM and CDR2 as ANQGSEA. The ends were cut back, 5 bases at V and 2 bases at J, with 11 bases in the middle. The CDR3 runs 13 residues. CDR3: CSVWGRYTDTQYF. In DNA form, the CDR3 reads TGCAGCGTTTGGGGCAGATACACAGATACGCAGTATTTT.

DNA for the CDR3: TGTGCCAGCTCAGGGGGCGAAGAGACCCAGTACTTC. This sequence encodes CASSGGEETQYF. This sequence joins TRBV18 and TRBJ2-5; maybe TRBD1 (6 bases). In germline, CDR1 is KGHSH, CDR2 LQKENI. V lost 5 bases to trimming and J lost 3 bases, with 7 bases between them. CDR3 length equals 12 residues.

The gene calls are TRBV25-1 and TRBJ1-4; a weak D match, TRBD1 (6 bases). The CDR3 sequence is 15 residues long. Germline V gene sequence: CDR1 MGHDK, CDR2 SYGVNS. V lost 6 bases, J lost 2 bases, and 13 bases lay in between. The CDR3 spells CASRRGSWTNEKLFF. The CDR3 DNA follows: TGTGCCAGCAGAAGGGGGAGTTGGACTAATGAAAAACTGTTTTTT.

The chain combines TRBV6-5 with TRBJ1-5; no clear D gene. The CDR3 is made up of 15 amino acids. In germline, CDR1 is MNHEY, CDR2 SVGAGI. V was pared by 0 bases and J by 5 bases, with 11 bases between. The CDR3 region is CASSYSTGRDQPQHF. DNA for the CDR3: TGTGCCAGCAGTTACTCGACGGGTCGCGATCAGCCCCAGCATTTT.